Below, 2 T cell receptor beta chains from the same sample are listed, as sequenced in a study of blood T cell repertoires in COVID-19. Sequencing used immunoSEQ multiplex PCR; TCRdb keeps in-frame clones, though not all of them. The sample contains fewer than 130,000 clones, approximately 62% of which appear only once. The sample was peripheral blood. These receptors all stem from a man older than 75 with acute or convalescent COVID-19.

V and J are TRBV6-2 or TRBV6-3 and TRBJ2-7; weak D call: TRBD1 (6 bases). The CDR3 spans 21 residues. V was pared by 0 bases and J by 0 bases, with 27 bases between. Germline lookup yields CDR1 MNHEY and CDR2 SVGEGT. CDR3 DNA sequence: TGTGCCAGCAGTTACTCGATATTCAGTCAGGGGAAAATTTGGGGCTCCTACGAGCAGTACTTC. Its protein product is CASSYSIFSQGKIWGSYEQYF.

CDR3 bases: TGTGCCAGCAGCTTGCAGGGCTCCACCTACGAGCAGTACTTC. This gives the protein CASSLQGSTYEQYF. This chain links TRBV11-2 with TRBJ2-7; D may be TRBD1 (5 bases). V dropped 3 bases and J dropped 2 bases, with 11 bases sitting between them. The CDR3 runs 14 residues. Germline lookup yields CDR1 SGHAT and CDR2 FQNNGV.